Each of the 18 T cell receptor beta chains below was sequenced from the same sample in a study of tumor and adjacent non-tumor tissue in lung cancer. This sample's RNA came from whole unsorted tissue. Three rounds of nested PCR, following a modified ARM-PCR protocol, produced the TCRbeta library. TCRdb reprocessed the multiplex PCR reads via MiXCR and lists one record per CDR3 protein. The data contain approximately 70,000 distinct CDR3 sequences, around 73% of them singletons. The sequenced sample was lung tumor tissue. These receptors came from a man in his 60s with non-small cell lung cancer.

A remark on this clonotype: Mismatch with germline at one junction end may stem from a read error. The chain is built from TRBV12-3 or TRBV12-4 and TRBJ2-5, with D perhaps matching TRBD1 or TRBD2 (5 bases each). The CDR3 spans 14 residues. Here the CDR3 reads CACTLSGHGETEYF. In DNA, the CDR3 is TGTGCCTGCACTTTAAGCGGACACGGGGAGACCGAGTACTTC.

For this clonotype: This CDR3 fails to terminate in the conserved phenylalanine or tryptophan, so it likely reflects a read error. The rearrangement links TRBV12-3 or TRBV12-4 to TRBJ2-1; a possible D gene is TRBD2 (6 bases). The CDR3 sequence is 12 residues long. The CDR3 DNA reads TGTGCCAACAGTCCTGGACTAAAGGGACAGTTCCTC. It yields the protein CANSPGLKGQFL.

This clonotype is labeled medium-sized. The genes are TRBV20-1 and TRBJ2-7, with D hard to call. V was clipped by 6 bases and J by 4 bases, with 16 bases between them. This CDR3 is built from 13 residues. From germline, CDR1 is DFQATT and CDR2 SNEGSKA (reference sequence). CDR3 nucleotide sequence: TGCAGTGCCACCGAGACACGAGTTTACGAGCAGTACTTC. Translated, it gives CSATETRVYEQYF.

On this clonotype: At one end, the junction sequence differs from germline, possibly due to a read error. The rearrangement uses TRBV20-1 and TRBJ2-3, with TRBD2 matching 8 bases. The germline V gene has CDR1 DFQATT and CDR2 SNEGSKA (reference sequence). This CDR3 has 15 amino acids. CDR3 residues: CSFYAREGSTDMQYF. For the CDR3, the DNA is TGCAGTTTTTACGCACGGGAGGGGAGCACAGATATGCAGTATTTT.

Points on this clonotype: Relative to the germline gene, one junction end is altered; a read error may explain this. The V gene is TRBV6-1, the J gene TRBJ1-2; no reliable D call. Germline CDR1 is MNHNS and CDR2 is SASEGT. The CDR3 totals 13 residues. This CDR3 reads CGSSEGRYYGYTF. The CDR3 DNA is TGTGGCAGCAGTGAAGGACGGTACTATGGCTACACTTTC.

This rearrangement joins TRBV16 to TRBJ1-1; D is uncertain. The CDR3 is 14 amino acids. Trimming pared 0 bases from V and 1 base from J, leaving 6 bases between. Looked up from germline, CDR1 is KGHSY and CDR2 is FQNENV. The CDR3 is CASSQSKGNTEAFF. The CDR3 bases are TGTGCCAGCAGCCAATCGAAGGGGAACACTGAAGCTTTCTTT.

Concerning this clonotype itself: At one of its ends the junction is not consistent with the germline gene, which may arise from a read error. The V gene is TRBV6-1, the J gene TRBJ1-1; D possibly corresponds to TRBD1 (5 bases). The CDR3 totals 14 residues. Germline V gene data show CDR1 as MNHNS and CDR2 as SASEGT. The CDR3 DNA sequence: TGTTCCAGCAGTGAACGGGGAGGGGCCCTCCAACTCGCCTTT. This sequence encodes CSSSERGGALQLAF.

The chain recombines TRBV6-5 with TRBJ2-3; a possible D gene is TRBD2 (5 bases). The CDR3 extends over 14 amino acids. Germline-derived CDR1 and CDR2 are MNHEY and SVGAGI. V was shortened by 10 bases and J by 14 bases, with 28 bases between the two germline ends. CDR3 sequence: CATRRISSTDAPYF. CDR3 bases: TGTGCCACGCGACGGATTTCTAGCACAGATGCGCCGTATTTT.

The rearrangement uses TRBV18 and TRBJ2-1; 9 bases are a match to TRBD2. The V gene end was trimmed by 6 bases and the J gene end by 8 bases; junction bases not matched to a gene: 11. Germline V lookup: CDR1 KGHSH, CDR2 LQKENI. The CDR3 is 15 amino acids. The CDR3, as DNA: TGTGCCAGCTCGCGGGGTAGCGGGAGTAACGATGAGCAGTTCTTC. It translates to CASSRGSGSNDEQFF.

For this clonotype: In this CDR3 the conserved last residue, phenylalanine or tryptophan, is missing, so a read error is likely. This chain joins TRBV11-1 and TRBJ2-5, with 8 bases identical to TRBD2. CDR1 is SGHAT and CDR2 is FQDESV in the germline V gene (reference sequence). CDR3 size: 14 residues. For the CDR3, the DNA is TGTGTCAGCAGCTTAGCGGGACTGGCGGAGACCCAGTACGTC. This translates into CVSSLAGLAETQYV.

J is TRBJ2-7 and V is TRBV10-2, with 10 bases aligning to TRBD2. Trimming at V came to 10 bases and at J to 5 bases, leaving 11 bases not matched to a gene. Per germline, CDR1 WSHSY and CDR2 SAAADI. This CDR3 spans 14 amino acids. CDR3 region: CATMQAGGAHEQYF. For the CDR3, the DNA is TGCGCCACCATGCAAGCGGGGGGGGCCCACGAGCAGTACTTC.

Note on this clonotype: A much larger clone differs by one base, so this may be a read error. V is TRBV19 and J is TRBJ2-3; 7 positions agree with TRBD2. Germline CDR1 and CDR2: LNHDA and SQIVND (reference sequence). The CDR3 runs to 12 residues. The CDR3 DNA reads TGTGCCAGTGGGGGGGTCCCAGATACGCAGTTTTTT. This gives the protein CASGGVPDTQFF.

This clonotype was seen at least ten times. The chain links TRBV20-1 to TRBJ2-7, with D unclear. This CDR3 spans 14 amino acids. V lost 8 bases and J 6 bases, leaving 23 bases between the germline ends. Germline V gene data show CDR1 as DFQATT and CDR2 as SNEGSKA (reference sequence). For the CDR3, the DNA is TGCAGTACTAATGGGGTAACGCTGCCTGGCGAGCAGTACTTC. Amino acid sequence: CSTNGVTLPGEQYF.

Concerning this clonotype: Its ends do not fully match the called genes, so a read error is possible. The rearrangement links TRBV20-1 to TRBJ2-7; D is undetermined. The CDR3 totals 15 residues. In germline, CDR1 is DFQATT, CDR2 SNEGSKA (reference sequence). The CDR3 spells CSARVPGRPSYEHYF. For the CDR3, the DNA is TGCAGTGCTAGAGTTCCGGGCCGCCCCTCCTACGAGCATTACTTC.

This clonotype occurred many times. J is TRBJ2-1 and V is TRBV12-5; the match to TRBD2 covers 10 bases. Germline V gene lookup returns CDR1 LGHNT and CDR2 FRNRAP. This CDR3 contains 20 residues. Trimming took 0 bases from V and 7 from J; bases not matched to a gene: 18. The CDR3 is CASGLVKGMVPSGSWNEQFF. CDR3 bases: TGTGCTAGTGGTTTGGTAAAGGGCATGGTTCCTAGCGGGAGTTGGAATGAGCAGTTCTTC. Complete variable domain (other parts from reference TRBV12-5 and TRBJ2-1): DARVTQTPRHKVTEMGQEVTMRCQPILGHNTVFWYRQTMMQGLELLAYFRNRAPLDDSGMPKDRFSAEMPDATLATLKIQPSEPRDSAVYFCASGLVKGMVPSGSWNEQFFGPGTRLTVL.

Regarding this clonotype: A read error may produce the germline difference seen at one junction end. The chain combines TRBV14 with TRBJ2-7; 9 bases are a match to TRBD2. Germline CDR1 SGHDN, CDR2 FVKESK. The CDR3 spans 16 residues. The CDR3 DNA sequence: TGTGCCAGTAGCCAAGAGACACTAGCGGGCAGCTACGAGCAGTACTTC. This encodes CASSQETLAGSYEQYF.

The count of this clonotype is one. This chain joins TRBV28 and TRBJ2-3; TRBD2 matches 7 bases. Trimming at V came to 9 bases and at J to 4 bases, leaving 10 bases not matched to a gene. Germline CDR1 and CDR2: MDHEN and SYDVKM. The CDR3 is made up of 14 amino acids. CDR3 sequence reads: CASGLVGGADTQYF. The DNA for the CDR3 is TGTGCCAGTGGACTAGTGGGAGGAGCAGATACGCAGTATTTT.

This clonotype has only one observation. One end of the junction varies from germline; a read error may be responsible. The chain recombines TRBV20-1 with TRBJ2-3; 14 positions agree with TRBD2. Germline V gives CDR1 DFQATT, CDR2 SNEGSKA (reference sequence). The CDR3 runs 16 residues. In nucleotides, the CDR3 is TGCAATGCTAGTTATCCGGGACTAGCGGGAGTGGATACGCATTATTTT. Protein sequence: CNASYPGLAGVDTHYF.